The clone carrying this TCR beta chain was seen ten or more times. Its antigen is unidentified. Amplification of TCR beta CDR3 regions was performed using RNA transcripts as template. HTBI primers were the set used in a first-round RT-PCR of the TCR CDR3. TCRdb reprocessed the multiplex PCR reads with MiXCR, giving one entry per CDR3 protein. The sample carries almost 350,000 distinct CDR3 sequences, 15% to 20% recorded once. These data are taken from a study of T cells in Graves' hyperthyroidism and ophthalmopathy. About the study: Peripheral blood draws took place at initial diagnosis, ahead of any treatment.

Study outcomes and limitations: In the blood, most expanded thyroid clonotypes above 0.001 appeared as well. Prediction of ophthalmopathy progression came a median around 6 months pre-onset.

Germline V lookup: CDR1 DFQATT, CDR2 SNEGSKA (reference sequence). The CDR3 is made up of 14 amino acids. V lost 5 bases and J lost 4; bases outside the gene matches: 6. Criteria for exclusion of patients were uncontrolled infection, other autoimmune disease, pregnancy or lactation. The sequencing sample was made of blood. The TCR originated in a woman between 35 and 50 years old with Graves' ophthalmopathy. The rearrangement links TRBV20-1 to TRBJ1-5; 9 positions agree with TRBD1. CDR3: CSAGPGQGNQPQHF. The CDR3 DNA sequence: TGCAGTGCTGGCCCGGGACAGGGTAATCAGCCCCAGCATTTT.